The 27 T cell receptor beta chains given below trace back to one sample, sequenced in a study of human thymus T cells. Thymic resections from corrective heart surgery supplied the tissue. Libraries were prepared by immunoSEQ multiplex PCR; TCRdb keeps only in-frame clonotypes and omits some of them. The table shows more than 70,000 clones, with around 96% occurring only once. The sequenced sample consisted of thymus tissue. These receptors all come from a boy under three years old with a congenital heart defect but otherwise immunologically healthy.

The chain links TRBV7-2 to TRBJ2-2; D perhaps matches TRBD1 (6 bases). V lost 0 bases and J 1 base, leaving 9 bases between the germline ends. CDR1 and CDR2 (germline): SGHTA, FQGNSA. CDR3 size: 16 residues. CDR3 in amino acids: CASSLADSLNTGELFF. The CDR3 DNA sequence: TGTGCCAGCAGCTTAGCGGACAGCCTGAACACCGGGGAGCTGTTTTTT. The full variable domain, with the rest looked up from reference TRBV7-2 and TRBJ2-2, is GAGVSQSPSNKVTEKGKDVELRCDPISGHTALYWYRQSLGQGLEFLIYFQGNSAPDKSGLPSDRFSAERTGGSVSTLTIQRTQQEDSAVYLCASSLADSLNTGELFFGEGSRLTVL.

The rearrangement links TRBV29-1 to TRBJ1-1, with a tentative D call TRBD1 (5 bases). Trimming cost V 0 bases and J 1 base, with 21 bases left between them. Germline loops: CDR1 SQVTM, CDR2 ANQGSEA. There are 18 residues in the CDR3. CDR3 loop: CSVEDRGGLSPGNTEAFF. The CDR3 DNA is TGCAGCGTTGAAGATCGTGGGGGACTATCTCCCGGGAACACTGAAGCTTTCTTT.

V is TRBV4-3 and J is TRBJ2-6; the match to TRBD2 covers 15 bases. Germline V gene sequence: CDR1 LGHNA, CDR2 YSLEER. This CDR3 has 19 residues. Trimming at V came to 1 base and at J to 4 bases, leaving 5 bases not matched to a gene. CDR3: CASSQAGLAGGLGANVLTF. CDR3 nucleotides: TGCGCCAGCAGCCAAGCTGGACTAGCGGGGGGGCTAGGGGCCAACGTCCTGACTTTC.

The chain couples TRBV4-3 to TRBJ2-6; 7 nucleotides align to TRBD1. CDR1 is LGHNA and CDR2 is YSLEER in the germline V gene. The CDR3 is 16 residues long. V lost 4 bases to trimming and J lost 2 bases; unmatched junction nucleotides: 5. CDR3 nucleotide sequence: TGCGCCAGCAGCCCCCGCACAGGGGCTGGGGCCAACGTCCTGACTTTC. This encodes CASSPRTGAGANVLTF.

The CDR3 loop reads CATSRDRDRGLGTEAFF. The CDR3 DNA is TGTGCCACCAGCAGAGATCGGGACAGGGGGCTTGGGACTGAAGCTTTCTTT. J is TRBJ1-1 and V is TRBV15, with 12 bases fitting TRBD1. Trimming cost V 0 bases and J 5 bases; bases outside gene matches: 7. The length of the CDR3 is 17 residues. The V gene's germline CDR1 is LNHNV and CDR2 YYDKDF (reference sequence).

This chain uses TRBV29-1 with TRBJ2-3; D is uncertain. Germline CDR1 and CDR2: SQVTM and ANQGSEA. V was pared by 0 bases and J by 0 bases, with 22 bases between. The CDR3 runs 19 residues. The CDR3, as DNA: TGCAGCGTTGAAGATCCGAAGCAGCGCTCAAGTTGGAGCACAGATACGCAGTATTTT. Its translation: CSVEDPKQRSSWSTDTQYF.

The chain employs TRBV7-2 and TRBJ2-5; possibly TRBD1 or TRBD2 for D (7 bases each). Trimming shortened V by 1 base and J by 1 base, and 16 bases separated the two germline ends. Looked up from germline, CDR1 is SGHTA and CDR2 is FQGNSA. This CDR3 region has 17 residues. Here the CDR3 reads CASSLGWEGQPQETQYF. The DNA of the CDR3 is TGTGCCAGCAGCTTAGGGTGGGAGGGACAGCCCCAAGAGACCCAGTACTTC.

The chain employs TRBV4-2 and TRBJ2-5, with D perhaps TRBD1 or TRBD2 (6 bases each). CDR3 length: 17 residues. Germline V lookup: CDR1 LGHNA, CDR2 YNFKEQ. V lost 0 bases and J 2 bases, leaving 16 bases between the germline ends. For the CDR3, the DNA is TGTGCCAGCAGCCAAGATGGGGGGCGCAGGGGACAAGAGACCCAGTACTTC. It codes for CASSQDGGRRGQETQYF.

The rearrangement links TRBV10-3 to TRBJ1-1; TRBD1 aligns across 7 bases. The CDR3 length is 15 residues. Unmatched junction bases numbered 4, after V lost 2 bases and J lost 1 base. The germline gives CDR1 ENHRY, CDR2 SYGVKD. CDR3 sequence: CAISEDREANTEAFF. DNA of the CDR3: TGTGCCATCAGTGAGGACAGGGAGGCGAACACTGAAGCTTTCTTT.

The genes are TRBV5-1 and TRBJ2-7; 10 bases agree with TRBD2. This CDR3 is 18 amino acids long. V shed 4 bases, J shed 2 bases, and the junction held 15 bases outside the gene matches. The germline CDR1 and CDR2 sequences are SGHRS and YFSETQ. The CDR3 protein is CASSPGRLAGRTTYEQYF. CDR3 sequence (DNA): TGCGCCAGCAGCCCGGGAAGACTAGCGGGTCGTACAACCTACGAGCAGTACTTC.

The J gene is TRBJ1-2, the V gene TRBV10-2; a possible D gene is TRBD1 (5 bases). The CDR3 length is 11 residues. Deletions cut 8 bases from V and 3 bases from J, with 7 bases between. The germline CDR1 and CDR2 sequences are WSHSY and SAAADI. In DNA, the CDR3 is TGCGCCAGCGGGGACGACTATGGCTACACCTTC. This sequence encodes CASGDDYGYTF.

This chain uses TRBV10-2 with TRBJ2-3; TRBD2 matches at 8 bases. V shed 3 bases and J 5 bases; nucleotides not matched to a gene: 7. Germline CDR1 reads WSHSY; CDR2 reads SAAADI. The CDR3 runs to 15 residues. The CDR3 DNA reads as TGCGCCAGCAGTGACGGGGGGGAGCGACTAGATACGCAGTATTTT. This encodes CASSDGGERLDTQYF.

The chain uses TRBV25-1 and TRBJ2-4; D remains unclear. Germline V gene data show CDR1 as MGHDK and CDR2 as SYGVNS. V was trimmed by 4 bases and J by 7 bases, leaving 11 bases between them. This CDR3 is built from 13 residues. The chain's CDR3 is CASSGSTSNIQYF. The CDR3 coding sequence is TGTGCCAGCAGTGGTAGCACCAGCAACATTCAGTACTTC.

The chain combines TRBV4-3 with TRBJ2-7; the D gene is possibly TRBD2 (6 bases). CDR3 length equals 14 residues. V lost 0 bases and J 6 bases, leaving 12 bases between the germline ends. Germline V gives CDR1 LGHNA, CDR2 YSLEER. Here the CDR3 reads CASSQELGGGEQYF. CDR3 sequence (DNA): TGCGCCAGCAGCCAAGAACTCGGGGGTGGCGAGCAGTACTTC.

In regard to this clone: This CDR3 is missing its conserved last phenylalanine or tryptophan, likely due to a read error. It is unclear where the CDR3 begins or ends on the DNA, so no DNA is shown, and the CDR3 is as TCRdb lists it. J is TRBJ2-7 and V is TRBV28; the table's D call, TRBD1, has no DNA check behind it. The CDR3 region is 11 residues in length, termini included. CDR1 and CDR2 from the germline V gene are MDHEN and SYDVKM. The CDR3 loop reads CASSPGQGKVL.

The chain carries TRBV7-3 and TRBJ2-3; either TRBD1 or TRBD2 may fit D (5 bases each). Germline CDR1 and CDR2: SGHTA and FQGTGA. The CDR3 totals 13 residues. V lost 2 bases and J 10 bases, leaving 13 bases between the germline ends. Written as DNA, the CDR3 is TGTGCCAGCAGCTTAGGTCCGCGAGGGGCGCAGTATTTT. Encoded protein: CASSLGPRGAQYF.

The V gene is TRBV19, the J gene TRBJ1-1; perhaps TRBD1 as D (5 bases). Trimming removed 3 bases from V and 6 bases from J, with 17 bases in between. The CDR3 sequence is 15 residues long. The germline gives CDR1 LNHDA, CDR2 SQIVND (reference sequence). The CDR3 DNA follows: TGTGCCAGTAGTATCCTTACGCGAGGGGAGGCTGAAGCTTTCTTT. Protein product: CASSILTRGEAEAFF.

This sequence joins TRBV5-8 and TRBJ1-5; D unresolved. In germline, CDR1 is SGHTS, CDR2 YDEGEE. Trimming removed 3 bases from V and 10 bases from J, with 5 bases in between. The CDR3 length is 10 residues. The CDR3 nucleotides are TGTGCCAGCAGCTGGGGTCCCCAGCATTTT. Its translation is CASSWGPQHF.

The CDR3 nucleotides read TGTGCCAGCAGTGAATCTCCAGGGGGGACCTTAAATGAAAAACTGTTTTTT. Translation: CASSESPGGTLNEKLFF. This chain joins TRBV25-1 and TRBJ1-4; 7 bases align to TRBD1. CDR1 is MGHDK and CDR2 is SYGVNS in the germline V gene. J gave up 5 bases and V 1 base, and 10 bases lay outside the gene matches. The length of the CDR3 is 17 residues. The full variable domain, with the rest looked up from reference TRBV25-1 and TRBJ1-4, is EADIYQTPRYLVIGTGKKITLECSQTMGHDKMYWYQQDPGMELHLIHYSYGVNSTEKGDLSSESTVSRIRTEHFPLTLESARPSHTSQYLCASSESPGGTLNEKLFFGSGTQLSVL.

Here the CDR3 reads CASSVGQGAPATDTQYF. In DNA form, the CDR3 reads TGTGCCAGCAGCGTAGGGCAGGGGGCCCCTGCAACAGATACGCAGTATTTT. The chain carries TRBV9 and TRBJ2-3, with 8 bases identical to TRBD1. Germline V gives CDR1 SGDLS, CDR2 YYNGEE. This CDR3 comprises 17 residues. The trim removed 0 bases at V and 3 bases at J, leaving 9 bases unmatched.

This rearrangement joins TRBV9 to TRBJ1-5; possibly TRBD1 for D (5 bases). Germline V gene data show CDR1 as SGDLS and CDR2 as YYNGEE. Trimming left V 0 bases short and J 6 bases short, with 10 bases between. The length of the CDR3 is 14 residues. The CDR3 nucleotides read TGTGCCAGCAGCGTAGGCGGCGGGACTCAGCCCCAGCATTTT. Translating gives CASSVGGGTQPQHF.

V gene TRBV27 combines with J gene TRBJ2-1; a possible D gene is TRBD2 (6 bases). There are 16 residues in the CDR3. CDR1 is MNHEY, CDR2 SMNVEV, per germline (reference sequence). The V gene lost 0 bases and the J gene lost 5 bases, with 14 bases spanning the gap. The CDR3 is CASSLSPLAWDNEQFF. As DNA, the CDR3 is TGTGCCAGCAGTTTATCCCCGCTAGCGTGGGACAATGAGCAGTTCTTC.

The genes are TRBV28 and TRBJ1-2; 8 nucleotides line up with TRBD1. Germline CDR1 reads MDHEN; CDR2 reads SYDVKM. With 0 bases clipped from V and 2 bases from J, the junction kept 8 bases outside the gene matches. The CDR3 has 17 residues. The DNA for the CDR3 is TGTGCCAGCAGTTTATGCAGGGGACAGGAGGGGAACTATGGCTACACCTTC. Translated: CASSLCRGQEGNYGYTF.

CDR3 sequence: CASSFQLAGDQETQYF. For the CDR3, the DNA is TGCGCCAGCAGCTTTCAACTAGCGGGGGATCAAGAGACCCAGTACTTC. V and J are TRBV4-3 and TRBJ2-5; 11 bases fit TRBD2. J gave up 2 bases and V 5 bases, and 7 bases lay outside the gene matches. The CDR3 spans 16 residues. CDR1 LGHNA and CDR2 YSLEER come from the germline V gene.

The chain joins TRBV28 to TRBJ2-2, with D unclear. Trimming shortened V by 2 bases and J by 6 bases, and 13 bases separated the two germline ends. This CDR3 is built from 15 residues. Germline assignment: CDR1 MDHEN and CDR2 SYDVKM. The CDR3 protein is CASSLPPAFPGELFF. The CDR3 coding sequence is TGTGCCAGCAGTTTACCCCCAGCGTTCCCCGGGGAGCTGTTTTTT.

The CDR3 here is CASSLWSRYQPQHF. CDR3 coding DNA: TGTGCCAGCAGCTTGTGGTCCAGGTATCAGCCCCAGCATTTT. This chain joins TRBV5-5 and TRBJ1-5; D not certain. The length of the CDR3 is 14 residues. In germline, CDR1 is SGHKS, CDR2 YYEKEE (reference sequence). Trimming took 1 base from V and 5 from J, leaving 10 bases between them.

This sequence joins TRBV7-2 and TRBJ2-4, with TRBD1 matching over 9 bases. The CDR3 consists of 16 residues. The J segment lost 0 bases and the V segment lost 6 bases, leaving 6 bases of the junction unmatched. Germline V gene sequence: CDR1 SGHTA, CDR2 FQGNSA. The CDR3 spells CASSPGQGLAKNIQYF. DNA for the CDR3: TGTGCCAGCAGTCCGGGACAGGGCTTAGCCAAAAACATTCAGTACTTC.